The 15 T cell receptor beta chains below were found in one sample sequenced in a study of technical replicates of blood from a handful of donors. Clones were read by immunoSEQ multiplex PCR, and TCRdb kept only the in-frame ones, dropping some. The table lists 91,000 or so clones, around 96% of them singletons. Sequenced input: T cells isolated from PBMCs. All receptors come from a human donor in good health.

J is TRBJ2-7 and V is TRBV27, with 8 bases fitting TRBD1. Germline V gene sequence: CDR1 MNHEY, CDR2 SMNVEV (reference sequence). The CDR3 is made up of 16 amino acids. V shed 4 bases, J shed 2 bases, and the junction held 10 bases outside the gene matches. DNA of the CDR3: TGTGCCAGCAGTTCCCAGGGGACAGGCAAAACCTACGAGCAGTACTTC. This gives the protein CASSSQGTGKTYEQYF.

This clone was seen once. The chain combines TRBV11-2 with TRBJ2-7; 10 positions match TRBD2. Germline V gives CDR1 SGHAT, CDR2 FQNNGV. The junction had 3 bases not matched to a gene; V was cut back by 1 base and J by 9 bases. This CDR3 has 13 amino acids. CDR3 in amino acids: CASSLGLAGVQYF. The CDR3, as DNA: TGTGCCAGCAGCTTAGGCCTAGCGGGAGTGCAGTACTTC.

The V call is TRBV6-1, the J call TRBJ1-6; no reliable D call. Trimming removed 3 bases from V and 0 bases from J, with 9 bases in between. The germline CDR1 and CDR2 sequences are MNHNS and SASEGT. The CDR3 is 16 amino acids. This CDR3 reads CASSEFPSSYNSPLHF. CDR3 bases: TGTGCCAGCAGTGAGTTCCCTAGCTCCTATAATTCACCCCTCCACTTT.

CDR3 sequence (DNA): TGTGCCAGCAGTATAATCCCCCCGAGCACAGATACGCAGTATTTT. Its protein is CASSIIPPSTDTQYF. The rearrangement uses TRBV27 and TRBJ2-3; D not certain. The CDR3 covers 15 residues. Looked up from germline, CDR1 is MNHEY and CDR2 is SMNVEV (reference sequence). The V end lost 5 bases, the J end lost 0 bases, and 12 bases lay between the germline ends.

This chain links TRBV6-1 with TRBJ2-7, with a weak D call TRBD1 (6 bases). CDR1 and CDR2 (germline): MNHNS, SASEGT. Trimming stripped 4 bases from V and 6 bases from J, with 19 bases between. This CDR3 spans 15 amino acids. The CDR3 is CASSVQGTLFGEQYF. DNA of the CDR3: TGTGCCAGCAGTGTACAGGGTACCTTGTTCGGCGAGCAGTACTTC.

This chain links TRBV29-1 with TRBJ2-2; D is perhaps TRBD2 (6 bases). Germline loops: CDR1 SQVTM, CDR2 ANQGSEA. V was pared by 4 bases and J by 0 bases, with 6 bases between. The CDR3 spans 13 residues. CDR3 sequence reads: CSVAGANTGELFF. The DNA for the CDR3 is TGCAGCGTTGCGGGGGCGAACACCGGGGAGCTGTTTTTT.

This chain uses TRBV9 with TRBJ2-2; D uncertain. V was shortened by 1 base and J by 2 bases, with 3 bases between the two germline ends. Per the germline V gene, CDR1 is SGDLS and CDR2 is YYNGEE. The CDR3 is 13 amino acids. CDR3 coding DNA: TGTGCCAGCAGCGTACCTAACACCGGGGAGCTGTTTTTT. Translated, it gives CASSVPNTGELFF.

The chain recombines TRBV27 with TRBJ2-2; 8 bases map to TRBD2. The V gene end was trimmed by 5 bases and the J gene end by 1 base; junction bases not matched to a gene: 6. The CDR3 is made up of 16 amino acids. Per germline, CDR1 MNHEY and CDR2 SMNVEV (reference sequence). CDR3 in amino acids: CASSKLAELNTGELFF. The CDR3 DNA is TGTGCCAGCAGTAAACTAGCGGAATTGAACACCGGGGAGCTGTTTTTT.

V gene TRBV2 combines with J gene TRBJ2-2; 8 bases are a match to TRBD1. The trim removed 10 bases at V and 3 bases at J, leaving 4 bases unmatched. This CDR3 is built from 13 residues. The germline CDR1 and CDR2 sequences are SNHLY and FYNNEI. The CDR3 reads CATRTGYTGELFF. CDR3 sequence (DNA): TGTGCCACAAGGACAGGGTACACCGGGGAGCTGTTTTTT.

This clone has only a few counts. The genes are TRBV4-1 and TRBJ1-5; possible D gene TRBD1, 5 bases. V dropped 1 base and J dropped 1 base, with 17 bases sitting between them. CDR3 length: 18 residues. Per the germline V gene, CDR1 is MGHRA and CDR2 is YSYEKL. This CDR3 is CASSQAKSGLASNQPQHF. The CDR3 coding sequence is TGCGCCAGCAGCCAAGCTAAATCAGGGCTGGCGAGCAATCAGCCCCAGCATTTT.

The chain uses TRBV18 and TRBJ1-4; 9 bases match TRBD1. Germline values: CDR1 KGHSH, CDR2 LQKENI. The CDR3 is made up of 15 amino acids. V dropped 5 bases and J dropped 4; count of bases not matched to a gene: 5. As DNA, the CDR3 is TGTGCCAGCTCATCGGGACAGGGTCGTAATGAAAAACTGTTTTTT. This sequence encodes CASSSGQGRNEKLFF.

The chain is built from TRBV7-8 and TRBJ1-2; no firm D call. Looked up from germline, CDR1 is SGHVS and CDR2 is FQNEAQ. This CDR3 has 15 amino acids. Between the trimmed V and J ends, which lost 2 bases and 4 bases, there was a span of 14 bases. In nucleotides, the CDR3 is TGTGCCAGCAGCTTACGACTGGATGGCCGCTATGGCTACACCTTC. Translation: CASSLRLDGRYGYTF. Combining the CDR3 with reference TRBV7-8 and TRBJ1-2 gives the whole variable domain GAGVSQSPRYKVAKRGQDVALRCDPISGHVSLFWYQQALGQGPEFLTYFQNEAQLDKSGLPSDRFFAERPEGSVSTLKIQRTQQEDSAVYLCASSLRLDGRYGYTFGSGTRLTVV.

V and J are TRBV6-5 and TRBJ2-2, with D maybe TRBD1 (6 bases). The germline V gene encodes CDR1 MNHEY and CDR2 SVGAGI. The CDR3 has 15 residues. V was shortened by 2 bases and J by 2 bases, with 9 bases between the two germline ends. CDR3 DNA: TGTGCCAGCAGTTACGGGGGACAAAACACCGGGGAGCTGTTTTTT. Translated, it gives CASSYGGQNTGELFF.

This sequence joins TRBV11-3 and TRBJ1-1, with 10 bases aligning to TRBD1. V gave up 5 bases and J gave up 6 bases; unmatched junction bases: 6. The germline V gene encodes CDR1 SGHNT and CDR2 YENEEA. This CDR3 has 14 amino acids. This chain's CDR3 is CASSARDRGSEAFF. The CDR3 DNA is TGTGCCAGCAGCGCTCGGGACAGGGGCTCTGAAGCTTTCTTT.

The CDR3 sequence is CASSLVIRGGPSDTQYF. As DNA, the CDR3 is TGCGCCAGCAGCTTGGTAATCCGGGGAGGGCCCTCAGATACGCAGTATTTT. V gene TRBV5-1 combines with J gene TRBJ2-3, with 7 bases matching TRBD2. Germline assignment: CDR1 SGHRS and CDR2 YFSETQ. The length of the CDR3 is 17 residues. With 0 bases clipped from V and 4 bases from J, the junction kept 11 bases outside the gene matches.